The 8 T cell receptor beta chains given below trace back to one sample, sequenced in a study of T cells in Graves' hyperthyroidism and ophthalmopathy. Researchers took RNA transcripts and amplified the TCR beta CDR3 regions from them. The primer set for the first-round RT-PCR of the TCR CDR3 was HTBI. TCRdb re-analysed the multiplex PCR reads in MiXCR, keeping a single row per CDR3 protein. Here the sample spans 250,000 to 300,000 distinct CDR3 sequences, around 15% being singletons. The sequenced material came from blood. These receptors were obtained from a woman between 50 and 59 years old with Graves' hyperthyroidism that later progressed to Graves' ophthalmopathy.

This clonotype has more than one count but fewer than ten. The chain couples TRBV7-9 to TRBJ2-7; D unclear. CDR3 length: 11 amino acids. With 7 bases removed from V and 4 bases from J, the gap between germline ends came to 8 bases. Per germline, CDR1 SEHNR and CDR2 FQNEAQ (reference sequence). The CDR3 bases are TGTGCCAGCACCCCTTTGTACGAGCAGTACTTC. Its translation is CASTPLYEQYF.

There are many counts of this clonotype. The chain recombines TRBV27 with TRBJ1-1; TRBD1 might be the D (6 bases). Germline assignment: CDR1 MNHEY and CDR2 SMNVEV (reference sequence). This CDR3 has 12 amino acids. The V and J ends lost 6 bases and 2 bases respectively, with 7 bases between them. CDR3 nucleotide sequence: TGTGCCAGCAGACAGGGTAACACTGAAGCTTTCTTT. Translated, it gives CASRQGNTEAFF.

This clonotype has ten or more counts. The chain carries TRBV10-3 and TRBJ1-1, with D uncertain. Germline CDR1 reads ENHRY; CDR2 reads SYGVKD. This CDR3 has 13 amino acids. The V and J ends lost 6 bases and 4 bases respectively, with 12 bases between them. CDR3 sequence: CAIRGSLVTEAFF. CDR3 in DNA: TGTGCCATCAGGGGGTCGCTGGTCACTGAAGCTTTCTTT.

This clonotype has at least ten counts. This rearrangement joins TRBV2 to TRBJ2-3, with TRBD2 as a possible D gene (6 bases). From germline, CDR1 is SNHLY and CDR2 FYNNEI. The CDR3 consists of 17 residues. V was clipped by 8 bases and J by 0 bases, with 21 bases between them. The DNA of the CDR3 is TGTGCCAGCCGTCGCCTTCCCGGGACTCATAGCACAGATACGCAGTATTTT. It is translated as CASRRLPGTHSTDTQYF.

This clonotype was detected ten times or more. The CDR3 reads CAWSVGRGTDTQYF. As DNA, the CDR3 is TGTGCCTGGAGTGTGGGCCGAGGCACAGATACGCAGTATTTT. The V and J genes are TRBV30 and TRBJ2-3; no definite D call. Germline-derived CDR1 and CDR2 are GTSNPN and SVGIG (reference sequence). V shed 0 bases and J shed 1 base, with 8 bases lying between them. The CDR3 has 14 amino acids.

At least ten counts were recorded for this clonotype. The chain joins TRBV28 to TRBJ2-7; tentatively, D is TRBD1 or TRBD2 (6 bases each). CDR3 length: 13 amino acids. Germline V gives CDR1 MDHEN, CDR2 SYDVKM. With 6 bases removed from V and 6 bases from J, the gap between germline ends came to 15 bases. The CDR3 nucleotides are TGTGCCAGCAGAGTTGGGGGGCAAGGCGAGCAGTACTTC. Its protein is CASRVGGQGEQYF. The entire variable domain, with the rest obtained from reference TRBV28 and TRBJ2-7, is as follows: DVKVTQSSRYLVKRTGEKVFLECVQDMDHENMFWYRQDPGLGLRLIYFSYDVKMKEKGDIPEGYSVSREKKERFSLILESASTNQTSMYLCASRVGGQGEQYFGPGTRLTVT.

The V call is TRBV9, the J call TRBJ2-7, with D perhaps TRBD1 or TRBD2 (5 bases each). The CDR3 extends over 16 amino acids. The V end lost 0 bases, the J end lost 5 bases, and 18 bases lay between the germline ends. Looked up from germline, CDR1 is SGDLS and CDR2 is YYNGEE. The CDR3 region is CASSVAGANLPHEQYF. The DNA of the CDR3 is TGTGCCAGCAGCGTAGCCGGGGCAAATCTACCCCACGAGCAGTACTTC. The entire variable domain, with the rest obtained from reference TRBV9 and TRBJ2-7, is as follows: DSGVTQTPKHLITATGQRVTLRCSPRSGDLSVYWYQQSLDQGLQFLIQYYNGEERAKGNILERFSAQQFPDLHSELNLSSLELGDSALYFCASSVAGANLPHEQYFGPGTRLTVT.

At least ten counts were recorded for this clonotype. This sequence joins TRBV6-1 and TRBJ2-3; D perhaps matches TRBD2 (6 bases). V lost 1 base and J 3 bases, leaving 14 bases between the germline ends. The germline CDR1 and CDR2 sequences are MNHNS and SASEGT. The CDR3 spans 16 residues. The CDR3 loop reads CASSEVPGVVTDTQYF. The CDR3 DNA reads as TGTGCCAGCAGTGAAGTACCGGGAGTGGTGACAGATACGCAGTATTTT.